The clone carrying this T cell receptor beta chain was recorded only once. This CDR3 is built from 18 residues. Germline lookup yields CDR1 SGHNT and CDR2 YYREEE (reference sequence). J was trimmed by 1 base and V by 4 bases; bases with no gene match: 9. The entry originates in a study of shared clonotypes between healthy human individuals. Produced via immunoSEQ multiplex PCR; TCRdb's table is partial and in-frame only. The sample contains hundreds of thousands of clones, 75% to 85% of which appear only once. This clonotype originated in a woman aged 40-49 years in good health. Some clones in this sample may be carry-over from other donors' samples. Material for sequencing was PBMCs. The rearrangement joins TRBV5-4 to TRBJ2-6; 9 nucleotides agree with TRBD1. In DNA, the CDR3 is TGTGCCAGCAGCCAGGGACAGGGCCCCGGGTCTGGGGCCAACGTCCTGACTTTC. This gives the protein CASSQGQGPGSGANVLTF.